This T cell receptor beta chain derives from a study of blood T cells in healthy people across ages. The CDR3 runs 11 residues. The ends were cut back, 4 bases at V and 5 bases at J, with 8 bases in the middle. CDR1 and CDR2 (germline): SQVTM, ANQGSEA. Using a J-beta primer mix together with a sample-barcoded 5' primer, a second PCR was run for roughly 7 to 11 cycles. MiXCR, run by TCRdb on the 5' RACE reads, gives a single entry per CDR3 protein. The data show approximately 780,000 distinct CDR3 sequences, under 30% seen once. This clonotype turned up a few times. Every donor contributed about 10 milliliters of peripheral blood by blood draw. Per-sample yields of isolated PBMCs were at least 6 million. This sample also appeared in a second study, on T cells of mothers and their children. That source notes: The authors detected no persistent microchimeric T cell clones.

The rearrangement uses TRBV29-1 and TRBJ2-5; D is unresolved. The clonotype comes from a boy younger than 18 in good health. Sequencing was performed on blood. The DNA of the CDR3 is TGCAGCGTTGCACCAAGGGAGACCCAGTACTTC. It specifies CSVAPRETQYF.